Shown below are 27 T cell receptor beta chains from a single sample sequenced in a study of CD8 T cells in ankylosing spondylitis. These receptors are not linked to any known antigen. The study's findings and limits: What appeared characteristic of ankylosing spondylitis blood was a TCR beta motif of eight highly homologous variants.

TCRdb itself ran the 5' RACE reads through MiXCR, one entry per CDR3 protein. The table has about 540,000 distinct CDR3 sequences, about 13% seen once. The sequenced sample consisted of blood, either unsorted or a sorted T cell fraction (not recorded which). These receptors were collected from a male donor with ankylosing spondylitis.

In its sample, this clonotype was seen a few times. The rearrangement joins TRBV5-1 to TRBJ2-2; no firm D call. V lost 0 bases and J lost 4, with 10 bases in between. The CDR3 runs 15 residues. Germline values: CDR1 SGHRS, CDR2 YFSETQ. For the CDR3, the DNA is TGCGCCAGCAGCTTGGAAGGTTCGGGCACCGGGGAGCTGTTTTTT. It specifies CASSLEGSGTGELFF.

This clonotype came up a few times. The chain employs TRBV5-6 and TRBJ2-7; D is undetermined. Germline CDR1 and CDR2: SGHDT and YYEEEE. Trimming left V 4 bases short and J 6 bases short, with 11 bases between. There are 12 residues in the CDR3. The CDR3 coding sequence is TGTGCCAGCAGCCGGCTTTTGGGCGAGCAGTACGTC. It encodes CASSRLLGEQYV.

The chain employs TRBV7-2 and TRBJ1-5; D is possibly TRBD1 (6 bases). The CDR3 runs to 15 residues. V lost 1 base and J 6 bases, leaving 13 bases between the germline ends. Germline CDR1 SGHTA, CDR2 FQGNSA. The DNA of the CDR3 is TGTGCCAGCAGCTTAGTGACAGGATCGGCTCAGCCCCAGCATTTT. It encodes CASSLVTGSAQPQHF. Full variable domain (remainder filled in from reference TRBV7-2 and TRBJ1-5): GAGVSQSPSNKVTEKGKDVELRCDPISGHTALYWYRQSLGQGLEFLIYFQGNSAPDKSGLPSDRFSAERTGGSVSTLTIQRTQQEDSAVYLCASSLVTGSAQPQHFGDGTRLSIL.

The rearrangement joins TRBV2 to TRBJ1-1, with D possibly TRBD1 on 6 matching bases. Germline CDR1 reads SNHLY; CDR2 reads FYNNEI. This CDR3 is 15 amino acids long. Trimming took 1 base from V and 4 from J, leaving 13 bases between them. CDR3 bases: TGTGCCAGCAGTGAAGATAGGACAGATCTCACTGAAGCTTTCTTT. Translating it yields CASSEDRTDLTEAFF.

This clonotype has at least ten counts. CDR3 coding DNA: TGTGCCAGCAGCCCCCGGACCCCGAAGGGCGGGGAGCTGTTTTTT. Amino acid sequence: CASSPRTPKGGELFF. J is TRBJ2-2 and V is TRBV4-2, with D uncertain. CDR1 and CDR2 (germline): LGHNA, YNFKEQ. Trimming removed 4 bases at V and 7 bases at J, with 16 bases between. There are 15 residues in the CDR3.

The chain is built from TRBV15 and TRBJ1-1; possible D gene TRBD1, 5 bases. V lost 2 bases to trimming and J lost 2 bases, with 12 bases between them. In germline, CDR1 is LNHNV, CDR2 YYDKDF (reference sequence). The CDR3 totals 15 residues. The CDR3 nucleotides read TGTGCCACCAGCAGACCTGGACACTCAAACACTGAAGCTTTCTTT. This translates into CATSRPGHSNTEAFF.

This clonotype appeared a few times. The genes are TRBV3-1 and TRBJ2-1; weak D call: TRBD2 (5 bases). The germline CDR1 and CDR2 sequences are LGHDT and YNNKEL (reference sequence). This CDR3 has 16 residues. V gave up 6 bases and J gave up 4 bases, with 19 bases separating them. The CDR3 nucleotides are TGTGCCAGCAGACTTGGACGGACTGAATGGTACAATGAGCAGTTCTTC. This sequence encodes CASRLGRTEWYNEQFF.

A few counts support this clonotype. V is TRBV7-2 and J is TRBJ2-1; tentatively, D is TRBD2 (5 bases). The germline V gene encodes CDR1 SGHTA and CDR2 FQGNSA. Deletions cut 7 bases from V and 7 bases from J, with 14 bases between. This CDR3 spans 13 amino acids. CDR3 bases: TGTGCCAGCAAACTAGGCTCTCGAAATGAGCAGTTCTTC. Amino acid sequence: CASKLGSRNEQFF.

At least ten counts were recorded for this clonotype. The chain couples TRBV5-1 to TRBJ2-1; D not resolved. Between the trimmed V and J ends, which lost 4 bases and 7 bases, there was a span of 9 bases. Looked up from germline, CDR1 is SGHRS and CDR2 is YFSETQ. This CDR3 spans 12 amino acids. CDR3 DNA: TGCGCCAGCAGCCATAATTTAAATGAGCAGTTCTTC. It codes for CASSHNLNEQFF.

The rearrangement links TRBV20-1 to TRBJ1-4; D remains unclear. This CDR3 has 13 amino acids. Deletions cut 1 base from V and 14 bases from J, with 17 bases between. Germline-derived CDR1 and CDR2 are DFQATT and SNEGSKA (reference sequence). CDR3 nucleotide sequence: TGCAGTGCTAGAGCTCCACTCCCGATGCAGCTGTTTTTT. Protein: CSARAPLPMQLFF.

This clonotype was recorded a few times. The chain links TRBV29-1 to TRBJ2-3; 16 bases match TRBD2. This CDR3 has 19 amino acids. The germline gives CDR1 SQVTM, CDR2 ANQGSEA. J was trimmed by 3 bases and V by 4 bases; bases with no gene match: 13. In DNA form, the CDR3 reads TGCAGCGTTGGGGGGGGGACTAGCGGGAGGGCCGTCTTGACAGATACGCAGTATTTT. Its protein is CSVGGGTSGRAVLTDTQYF.

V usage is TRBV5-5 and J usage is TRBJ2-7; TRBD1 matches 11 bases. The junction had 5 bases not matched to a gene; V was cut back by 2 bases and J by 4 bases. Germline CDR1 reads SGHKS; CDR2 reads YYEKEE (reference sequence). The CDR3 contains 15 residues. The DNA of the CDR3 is TGTGCCAGCAGCTTCCGGGACAGGGGGGAGTACGAGCAGTACTTC. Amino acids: CASSFRDRGEYEQYF.

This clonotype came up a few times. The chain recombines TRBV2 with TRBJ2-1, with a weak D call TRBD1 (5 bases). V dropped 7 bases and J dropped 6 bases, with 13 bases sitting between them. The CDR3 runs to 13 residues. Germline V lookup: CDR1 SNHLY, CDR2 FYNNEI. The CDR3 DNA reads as TGTGCCAGCACCCAAGGGGCCCCCAATGAGCAGTTCTTC. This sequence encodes CASTQGAPNEQFF.

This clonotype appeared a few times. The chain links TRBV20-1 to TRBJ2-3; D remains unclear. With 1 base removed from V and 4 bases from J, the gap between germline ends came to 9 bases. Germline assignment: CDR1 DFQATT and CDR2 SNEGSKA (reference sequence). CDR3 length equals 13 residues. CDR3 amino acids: CSARGPRADTQYF. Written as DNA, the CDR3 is TGCAGTGCTAGAGGGCCTAGAGCAGATACGCAGTATTTT.

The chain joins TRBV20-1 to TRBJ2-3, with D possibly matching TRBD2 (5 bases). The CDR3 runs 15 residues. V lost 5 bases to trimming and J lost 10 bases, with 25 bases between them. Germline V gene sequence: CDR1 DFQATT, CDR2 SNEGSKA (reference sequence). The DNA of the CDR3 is TGCAGTGCTTGGCCAGGACTGATTGGCGTCAAGGCGCAGTATTTT. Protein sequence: CSAWPGLIGVKAQYF.

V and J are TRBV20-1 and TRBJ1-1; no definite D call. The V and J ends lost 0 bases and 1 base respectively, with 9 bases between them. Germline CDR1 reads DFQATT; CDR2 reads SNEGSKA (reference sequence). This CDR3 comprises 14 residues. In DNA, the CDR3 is TGCAGTGCTAGAGATCTCCCAGGGAACACTGAAGCTTTCTTT. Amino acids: CSARDLPGNTEAFF.

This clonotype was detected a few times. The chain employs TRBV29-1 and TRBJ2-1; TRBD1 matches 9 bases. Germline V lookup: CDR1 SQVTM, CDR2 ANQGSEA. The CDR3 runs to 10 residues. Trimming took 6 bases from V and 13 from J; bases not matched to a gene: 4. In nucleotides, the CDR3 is TGCAGCGTCCCGGGACAGGGCCAGTTCTTC. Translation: CSVPGQGQFF.

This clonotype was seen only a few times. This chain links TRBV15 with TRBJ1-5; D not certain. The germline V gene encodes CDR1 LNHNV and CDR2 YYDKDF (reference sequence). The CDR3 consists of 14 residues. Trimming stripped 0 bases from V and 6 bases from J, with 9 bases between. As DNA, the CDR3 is TGTGCCACCAGCAGAGAACCGATAAGTCAGCCCCAGCATTTT. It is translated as CATSREPISQPQHF. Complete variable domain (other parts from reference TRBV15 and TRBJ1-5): DAMVIQNPRYQVTQFGKPVTLSCSQTLNHNVMYWYQQKSSQAPKLLFHYYDKDFNNEADTPDNFQSRRPNTSFCFLDIRSPGLGDTAMYLCATSREPISQPQHFGDGTRLSIL.

The CDR3 nucleotides read TGTGCCAGCTCCTCCCGTAAGGCTCTCATAGACGAGCAGTACTTC. It encodes CASSSRKALIDEQYF. The chain links TRBV18 to TRBJ2-7; D unresolved. Trimming removed 6 bases at V and 5 bases at J, with 20 bases between. The CDR3 covers 15 residues. Germline CDR1 and CDR2: KGHSH and LQKENI. Supplemented by reference TRBV18 and TRBJ2-7, the full variable domain reads NAGVMQNPRHLVRRRGQEARLRCSPMKGHSHVYWYRQLPEEGLKFMVYLQKENIIDESGMPKERFSAEFPKEGPSILRIQQVVRGDSAAYFCASSSRKALIDEQYFGPGTRLTVT.

The CDR3 loop is CSAPGPINTEAFF. In nucleotides, the CDR3 is TGCAGTGCTCCGGGCCCGATCAACACTGAAGCTTTCTTT. The chain recombines TRBV20-1 with TRBJ1-1; D is undetermined. The germline V gene has CDR1 DFQATT and CDR2 SNEGSKA (reference sequence). With 5 bases removed from V and 2 bases from J, the gap between germline ends came to 12 bases. The CDR3 is made up of 13 amino acids.

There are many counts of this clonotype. The CDR3 reads CASTRGSGIINEQFF. As DNA, the CDR3 is TGTGCCAGCACCAGAGGAAGCGGGATCATAAATGAGCAGTTCTTC. The chain joins TRBV7-2 to TRBJ2-1; 7 nucleotides line up with TRBD2. The germline gives CDR1 SGHTA, CDR2 FQGNSA. CDR3 length: 15 amino acids. The junction had 13 bases not matched to a gene; V was cut back by 7 bases and J by 7 bases.

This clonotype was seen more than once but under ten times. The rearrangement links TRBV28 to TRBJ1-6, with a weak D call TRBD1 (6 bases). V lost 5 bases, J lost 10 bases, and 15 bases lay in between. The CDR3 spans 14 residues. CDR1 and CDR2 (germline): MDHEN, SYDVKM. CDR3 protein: CASSPTQGDSPLHF. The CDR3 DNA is TGTGCCAGCAGTCCCACACAGGGAGACTCACCCCTCCACTTT.

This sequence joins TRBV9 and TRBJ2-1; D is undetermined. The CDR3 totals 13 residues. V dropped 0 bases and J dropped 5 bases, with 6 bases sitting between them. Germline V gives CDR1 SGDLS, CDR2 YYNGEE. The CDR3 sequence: CASSVDTNNEQFF. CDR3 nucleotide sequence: TGTGCCAGCAGCGTAGACACCAACAATGAGCAGTTCTTC.

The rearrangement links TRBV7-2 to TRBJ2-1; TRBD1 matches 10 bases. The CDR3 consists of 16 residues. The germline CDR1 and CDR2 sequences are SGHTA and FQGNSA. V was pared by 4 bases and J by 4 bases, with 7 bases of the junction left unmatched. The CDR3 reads CASSYGGQGGYNEQFF. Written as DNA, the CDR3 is TGTGCCAGCAGCTACGGAGGACAGGGGGGGTACAATGAGCAGTTCTTC.

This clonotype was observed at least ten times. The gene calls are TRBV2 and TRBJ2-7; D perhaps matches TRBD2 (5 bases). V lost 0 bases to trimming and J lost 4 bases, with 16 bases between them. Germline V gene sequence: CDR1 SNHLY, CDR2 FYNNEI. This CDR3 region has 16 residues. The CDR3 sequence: CASSEAGDYVKYEQYF. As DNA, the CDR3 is TGTGCCAGCAGTGAAGCGGGCGACTACGTGAAGTACGAGCAGTACTTC.

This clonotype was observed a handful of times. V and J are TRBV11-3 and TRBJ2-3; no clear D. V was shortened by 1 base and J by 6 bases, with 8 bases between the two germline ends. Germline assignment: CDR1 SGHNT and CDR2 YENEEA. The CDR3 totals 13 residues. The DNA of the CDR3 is TGTGCCAGCAGCTTAGGTGGGGTGGATACGCAGTATTTT. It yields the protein CASSLGGVDTQYF.

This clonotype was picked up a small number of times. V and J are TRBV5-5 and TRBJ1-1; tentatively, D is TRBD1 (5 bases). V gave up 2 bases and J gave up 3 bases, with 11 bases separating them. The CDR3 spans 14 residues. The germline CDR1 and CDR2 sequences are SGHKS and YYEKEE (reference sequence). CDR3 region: CASSFRTLYTEAFF. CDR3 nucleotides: TGTGCCAGCAGCTTTCGGACACTTTACACTGAAGCTTTCTTT.